These T cell receptor beta chains were read from a single sample in a study of lymphopenia after photon versus proton radiotherapy. Profiled with immunoSEQ multiplex PCR; TCRdb holds only in-frame clones, not every one. This sample has 65,000 or so clones, with around 87% found just once. Here the sequenced sample was peripheral blood, taken from a patient treated with proton-based radiotherapy. These receptors all come from a man older than 75 with esophageal cancer. Both conserved end residues are part of each CDR3. A D gene is named only where the DNA matches it firmly. Some rows have no size entry. The others give once, few or many, or a class for an expanded clone.

TRBV7-9	TRBD2	TRBJ2-3	-	CASSLRPGTTPDTQYF	TGTGCCAGCAGCTTGCGCCCCGGGACTACACCAGATACGCAGTATTTT
TRBV9	-	TRBJ2-2	-	CASSVNVVGPGELFF	TGTGCCAGCAGCGTAAATGTCGTCGGGCCCGGGGAGCTGTTTTTT
TRBV6-6	-	TRBJ2-7	-	CASSESREGGYEQYF	TGTGCCAGCAGCGAAAGTCGGGAAGGCGGCTACGAGCAGTACTTC
TRBV11-3	-	TRBJ2-2	-	CASSLRSQANTGELFF	TGTGCCAGCAGCTTACGGTCACAGGCGAACACCGGGGAGCTGTTTTTT
TRBV7-3	-	TRBJ2-1	-	CASSPGPYNEQFF	TGTGCCAGCAGCCCCGGGCCTTACAATGAGCAGTTCTTC
TRBV4-3	TRBD1	TRBJ1-1	-	CASSQEDREGPTEAFF	TGCGCCAGCAGCCAAGAGGACAGGGAGGGCCCCACTGAAGCTTTCTTT
TRBV6-6	-	TRBJ1-2	-	CASTPGISYGYTF	TGTGCCAGCACTCCCGGCATTAGTTATGGCTACACCTTC
TRBV7-2	-	TRBJ1-2	-	CASSLAGRDGYTF	TGTGCCAGCAGCTTAGCGGGGCGGGACGGCTACACCTTC
TRBV9	-	TRBJ1-1	-	CASSVGSLRVEAFF	TGTGCCAGCAGCGTAGGTTCGTTAAGGGTAGAAGCTTTCTTT
TRBV6-6	-	TRBJ2-7	-	CASSYMSYEQYF	TGTGCCAGCAGTTACATGTCCTACGAGCAGTACTTC
TRBV29-1	-	TRBJ2-3	-	CSVEEVDKPTDTQYF	TGCAGCGTTGAAGAAGTGGACAAACCCACAGATACGCAGTATTTT
TRBV19	-	TRBJ1-2	-	CASNHMGRLNYGYTF	TGTGCCAGTAACCACATGGGACGCCTAAACTATGGCTACACCTTC
TRBV6-1	-	TRBJ1-6	once	CASSEWEAYNSPLHF	TGTGCCAGCAGTGAATGGGAAGCCTATAATTCACCCCTCCACTTT
TRBV7-9	TRBD2	TRBJ2-1	-	CASSLMAGGGNEQFF	TGTGCCAGCAGCTTAATGGCAGGCGGGGGCAATGAGCAGTTCTTC
TRBV7-9	-	TRBJ2-7	-	CASSLTFRTGTKSSYEQYF	TGTGCCAGCAGCTTAACCTTTCGAACAGGAACGAAGTCCTCCTACGAGCAGTACTTC
TRBV19	-	TRBJ2-7	-	CASSSRQSSYEQYF	TGTGCCAGTAGTTCGCGACAGAGCTCCTACGAGCAGTACTTC
TRBV5-8	TRBD1	TRBJ2-4	-	CASSPGTGEAKNIQYF	TGTGCCAGCAGCCCGGGGACAGGGGAGGCCAAAAACATTCAGTACTTC
TRBV11-2	TRBD1	TRBJ2-7	-	CASSFSGQESSYEQYF	TGTGCCAGCAGCTTCTCCGGACAGGAGAGCTCCTACGAGCAGTACTTC